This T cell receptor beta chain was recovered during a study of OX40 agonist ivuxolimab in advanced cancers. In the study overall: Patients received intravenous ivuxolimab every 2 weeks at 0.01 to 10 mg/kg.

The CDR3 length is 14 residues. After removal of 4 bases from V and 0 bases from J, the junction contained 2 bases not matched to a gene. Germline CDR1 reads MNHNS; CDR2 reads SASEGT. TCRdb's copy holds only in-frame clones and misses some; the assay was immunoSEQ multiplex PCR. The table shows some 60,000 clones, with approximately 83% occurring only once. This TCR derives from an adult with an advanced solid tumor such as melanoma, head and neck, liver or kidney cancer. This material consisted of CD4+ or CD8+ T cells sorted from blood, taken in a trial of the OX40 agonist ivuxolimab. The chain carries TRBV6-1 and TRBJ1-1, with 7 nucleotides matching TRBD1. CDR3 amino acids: CASSGGQLNTEAFF. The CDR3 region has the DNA TGTGCCAGCAGTGGGGGACAGTTGAACACTGAAGCTTTCTTT.